This T cell receptor beta chain was sequenced for a study of CD8+ T cells in alopecia areata. Study background: Dosing with tofacitinib proceeded for 6 to 18 months, followed by 6 months off drug. Study findings and constraints: The study found that many expanded lesional clones persisted in scalp and blood during tofacitinib. Baseline CD8+ expansion's link to response remains uncertain, as there was one nonresponder.

Germline values: CDR1 SGHNT, CDR2 YYREEE (reference sequence). The V end was cut by 2 bases, the J end by 3 bases, with 10 bases between. CDR3 length: 14 residues. This clone was found a few times. Its antigen remains unidentified. Treatment here: oral pan-JAK inhibitor, 5-10 mg twice daily. Alopecia areata patients had lesional scalp punch biopsies and peripheral blood taken from them. RNA was isolated and reverse transcribed to cDNA, the sequencing template. Data came from immunoSEQ multiplex PCR; TCRdb stores just in-frame clones and leaves some out. Here the sample spans about 200,000 clones, around two fifths being singletons.

The input for sequencing was CD4+ T cells sorted from blood, taken around week 30, from a patient treated with tofacitinib. The chain carries TRBV5-4 and TRBJ2-3, with D possibly matching TRBD2 (6 bases). This receptor was taken from a human donor with alopecia areata. Here the CDR3 DNA reads TGTGCCAGCAGCTTCGGGGGTTCGACAGATACGCAGTATTTT. Protein sequence: CASSFGGSTDTQYF.